Below are 12 T cell receptor beta chains sequenced from a single sample in a study of T cells in Graves' hyperthyroidism and ophthalmopathy. Amplification yielded TCR beta CDR3 regions, with RNA transcripts as the source. With the HTBI primer set, the TCR CDR3 went through a first round of RT-PCR. TCRdb ran MiXCR on the multiplex PCR reads and lists one entry per CDR3 protein. The sample includes around 760,000 distinct CDR3 sequences, about 35% seen only once; the top ten take less than 35%. The sequenced sample was blood. The receptors derive from a woman in her thirties or forties with Graves' hyperthyroidism.

The CDR3 coding sequence is TGCAGTGCTAGAGAGGAGGGGTTAGAGACCCAGTACTTC. Amino acids: CSAREEGLETQYF. This chain joins TRBV20-1 and TRBJ2-5; tentatively, D is TRBD2 (6 bases). V lost 0 bases and J lost 4, with 9 bases in between. The CDR3 contains 13 residues. Germline values: CDR1 DFQATT, CDR2 SNEGSKA (reference sequence).

The rearrangement uses TRBV20-1 and TRBJ1-2; 7 positions match TRBD1. The CDR3 covers 15 residues. Losses at the gene ends were 4 bases for V and 4 bases for J; bases not matched to a gene: 12. Germline loops: CDR1 DFQATT, CDR2 SNEGSKA (reference sequence). The CDR3 DNA reads TGCAGTGCTAAGGCCCCCGGGACAGCCTTCTATGGCTACACCTTC. It is translated as CSAKAPGTAFYGYTF.

The V and J genes are TRBV10-3 and TRBJ2-5, with D perhaps matching TRBD1 (5 bases). V lost 2 bases and J 4 bases, leaving 8 bases between the germline ends. CDR1 ENHRY and CDR2 SYGVKD come from the germline V gene. The CDR3 runs to 13 residues. The DNA of the CDR3 is TGTGCCATCAGTGAGCAGGGAAGAGAGACCCAGTACTTC. It translates to CAISEQGRETQYF.

This clonotype has more than one count but fewer than ten. The chain employs TRBV20-1 and TRBJ1-5; no clear D. CDR3 length: 14 amino acids. The V gene's germline CDR1 is DFQATT and CDR2 SNEGSKA (reference sequence). Trimming removed 4 bases at V and 0 bases at J, with 10 bases between. CDR3 residues: CSAIEVNSNQPQHF. The DNA of the CDR3 is TGCAGTGCTATTGAGGTAAATAGCAATCAGCCCCAGCATTTT.

The gene calls are TRBV10-3 and TRBJ2-7; maybe TRBD2 (5 bases). V was trimmed by 0 bases and J by 3 bases, leaving 15 bases between them. This CDR3 has 16 residues. The germline V gene encodes CDR1 ENHRY and CDR2 SYGVKD. The CDR3 nucleotides are TGTGCCATCAGTGAGTCAGCAGGACTCATACTCTACGAGCAGTACTTC. Translation gives CAISESAGLILYEQYF.

In the case of this clonotype: One junction end does not reproduce the germline sequence, and a read error may be involved. The chain recombines TRBV7-9 with TRBJ2-5, with 9 nucleotides matching TRBD1. Germline CDR1 is SEHNR and CDR2 is FQNEAQ (reference sequence). The CDR3 is 14 amino acids. This CDR3 reads CASSSTGGGETQCF. DNA of the CDR3: TGTGCCAGCAGCTCGACAGGGGGAGGAGAGACCCAGTGCTTC.

As to this clonotype: A single base separates this from a much larger clone, so it may be a read error. The rearrangement joins TRBV7-9 to TRBJ2-6; no reliable D call. This CDR3 contains 18 residues. From germline, CDR1 is SEHNR and CDR2 FQNEAQ (reference sequence). V was trimmed by 6 bases and J by 0 bases, leaving 18 bases between them. As DNA, the CDR3 is TGTGCCAGCAGGCCCTATGGAGCGATAAGCTCTGGGGCCAACGTCCTGACTTTC. The encoded protein is CASRPYGAISSGANVLTF.

This clonotype was detected ten times or more. The chain employs TRBV7-6 and TRBJ1-2, with 10 bases that match TRBD1. This CDR3 spans 12 amino acids. CDR1 is SGHVS, CDR2 FNYEAQ, per germline. The trim removed 10 bases at V and 8 bases at J, leaving 7 bases unmatched. The CDR3 here is CAIMRDRGGYTF. CDR3 nucleotides: TGTGCCATCATGAGGGACAGGGGCGGCTACACCTTC.

Of note for this clonotype: A read error is possible here, since a much larger clone lies one base away. This chain joins TRBV7-2 and TRBJ1-2; 7 bases are shared with TRBD1. The CDR3 spans 15 residues. CDR1 and CDR2 (germline): SGHTA, FQGNSA. The CDR3 coding sequence is TGTGCCAGCAGCAGGGGGGACAGTGCTAACTATGACTACACCTTC. Amino acid sequence: CASSRGDSANYDYTF.

This clonotype was observed many times. The V and J genes are TRBV2 and TRBJ1-1; TRBD1 matches 7 bases. The germline V gene encodes CDR1 SNHLY and CDR2 FYNNEI. This CDR3 region has 17 residues. J gave up 0 bases and V 8 bases, and 15 bases lay outside the gene matches. CDR3 sequence: CASSDPVQGPVNTEAFF. The CDR3 coding sequence is TGTGCCAGCTCCGACCCGGTACAGGGGCCTGTGAACACTGAAGCTTTCTTT.

The rearrangement links TRBV7-2 to TRBJ2-7; no definite D call. V was shortened by 5 bases and J by 5 bases, with 10 bases between the two germline ends. CDR3 length: 12 residues. Germline loops: CDR1 SGHTA, CDR2 FQGNSA. The CDR3 loop reads CASSQDSDEQYF. CDR3 bases: TGTGCCAGCAGCCAAGATTCCGACGAGCAGTACTTC. The variable domain in full, with the rest retrieved from reference TRBV7-2 and TRBJ2-7, is GAGVSQSPSNKVTEKGKDVELRCDPISGHTALYWYRQSLGQGLEFLIYFQGNSAPDKSGLPSDRFSAERTGGSVSTLTIQRTQQEDSAVYLCASSQDSDEQYFGPGTRLTVT.

About this clonotype itself: A read error may explain this, as a much larger clone is one base away. The gene calls are TRBV6-5 and TRBJ1-1; D is uncertain. CDR3 length: 13 amino acids. CDR1 and CDR2 from the germline V gene are MNHEY and SVGAGI. Here the CDR3 DNA reads TGTGCCATCAGTTACCGATCAGGAGCTTTAGCTTTCTTT. It specifies CAISYRSGALAFF.